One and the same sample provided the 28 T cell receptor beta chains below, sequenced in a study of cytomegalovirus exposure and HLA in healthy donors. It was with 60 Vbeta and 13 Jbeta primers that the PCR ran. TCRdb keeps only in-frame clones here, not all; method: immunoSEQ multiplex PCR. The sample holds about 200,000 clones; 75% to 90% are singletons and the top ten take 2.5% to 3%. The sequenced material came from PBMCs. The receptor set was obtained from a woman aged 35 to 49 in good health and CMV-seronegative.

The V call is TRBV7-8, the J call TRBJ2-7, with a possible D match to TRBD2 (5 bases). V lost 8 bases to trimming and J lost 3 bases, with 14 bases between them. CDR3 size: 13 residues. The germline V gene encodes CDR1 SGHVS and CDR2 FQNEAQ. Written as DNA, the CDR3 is TGTGCCAGCGGGCCGAGCGGCCACTACGAGCAGTACTTC. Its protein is CASGPSGHYEQYF.

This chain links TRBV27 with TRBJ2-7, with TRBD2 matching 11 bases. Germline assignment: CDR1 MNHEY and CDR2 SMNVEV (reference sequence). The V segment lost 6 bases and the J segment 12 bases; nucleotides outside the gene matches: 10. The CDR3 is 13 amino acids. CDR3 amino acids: CASSDELAGVPYF. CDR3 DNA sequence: TGTGCCAGCAGCGACGAACTAGCGGGAGTACCGTACTTC.

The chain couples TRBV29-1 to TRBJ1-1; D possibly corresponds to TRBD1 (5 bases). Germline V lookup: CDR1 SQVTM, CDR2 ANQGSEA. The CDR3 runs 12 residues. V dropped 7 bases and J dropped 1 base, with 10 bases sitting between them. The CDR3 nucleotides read TGCAGCGGTTTAGGGGAGAACACTGAAGCTTTCTTT. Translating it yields CSGLGENTEAFF.

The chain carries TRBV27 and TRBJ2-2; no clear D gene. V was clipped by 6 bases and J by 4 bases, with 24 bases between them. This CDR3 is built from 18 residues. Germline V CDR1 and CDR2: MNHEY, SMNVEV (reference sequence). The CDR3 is CASSPPRVSGFSTGELFF. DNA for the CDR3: TGTGCCAGCAGCCCCCCCCGGGTCAGTGGTTTTAGCACCGGGGAGCTGTTTTTT.

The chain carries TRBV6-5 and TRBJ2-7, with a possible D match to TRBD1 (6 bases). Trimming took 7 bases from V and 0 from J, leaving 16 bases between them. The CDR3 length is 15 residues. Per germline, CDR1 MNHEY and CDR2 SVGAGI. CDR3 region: CASIWPGHHSYEQYF. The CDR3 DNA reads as TGTGCCAGCATTTGGCCGGGACACCACTCCTACGAGCAGTACTTC.

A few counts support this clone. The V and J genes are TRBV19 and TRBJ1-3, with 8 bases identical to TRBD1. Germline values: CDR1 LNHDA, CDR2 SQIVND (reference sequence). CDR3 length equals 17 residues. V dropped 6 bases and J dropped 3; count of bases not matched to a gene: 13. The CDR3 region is CASSSGTGDWNGNTIYF. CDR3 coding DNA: TGTGCCAGTAGCTCCGGGACAGGTGACTGGAATGGAAACACCATATATTTT.

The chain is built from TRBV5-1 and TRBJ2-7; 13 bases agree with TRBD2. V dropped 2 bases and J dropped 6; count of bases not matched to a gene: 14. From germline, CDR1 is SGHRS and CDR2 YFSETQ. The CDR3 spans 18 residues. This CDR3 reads CASSFFTSGRAAAGEQYF. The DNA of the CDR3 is TGCGCCAGCAGCTTTTTCACTAGCGGGAGGGCCGCGGCCGGCGAGCAGTACTTC.

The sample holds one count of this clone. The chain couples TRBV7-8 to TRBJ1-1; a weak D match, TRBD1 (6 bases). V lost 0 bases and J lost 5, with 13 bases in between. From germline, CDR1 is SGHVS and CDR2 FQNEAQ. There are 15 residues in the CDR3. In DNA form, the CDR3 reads TGTGCCAGCAGCTTAGCAGCAGGGGCAAGGACTGAAGCTTTCTTT. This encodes CASSLAAGARTEAFF.

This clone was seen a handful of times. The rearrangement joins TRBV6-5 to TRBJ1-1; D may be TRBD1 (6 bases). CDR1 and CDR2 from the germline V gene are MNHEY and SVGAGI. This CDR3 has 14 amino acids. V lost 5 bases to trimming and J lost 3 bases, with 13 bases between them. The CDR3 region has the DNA TGTGCCAGCAGTGAATCCGGGGGGCACACTGAAGCTTTCTTT. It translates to CASSESGGHTEAFF.

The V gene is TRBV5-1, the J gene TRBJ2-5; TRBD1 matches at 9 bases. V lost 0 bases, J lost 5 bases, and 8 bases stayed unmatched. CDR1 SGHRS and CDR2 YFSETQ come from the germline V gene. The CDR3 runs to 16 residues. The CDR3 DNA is TGCGCCAGCAGCTTGGGAGTTACAGGGGGCTTGGAGACCCAGTACTTC. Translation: CASSLGVTGGLETQYF.

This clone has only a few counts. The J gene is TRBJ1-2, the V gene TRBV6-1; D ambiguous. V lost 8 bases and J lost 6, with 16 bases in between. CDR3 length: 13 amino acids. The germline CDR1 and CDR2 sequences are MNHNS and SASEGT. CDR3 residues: CASDLRAGDGYTF. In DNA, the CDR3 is TGTGCCAGCGACCTCAGAGCCGGGGATGGCTACACCTTC.

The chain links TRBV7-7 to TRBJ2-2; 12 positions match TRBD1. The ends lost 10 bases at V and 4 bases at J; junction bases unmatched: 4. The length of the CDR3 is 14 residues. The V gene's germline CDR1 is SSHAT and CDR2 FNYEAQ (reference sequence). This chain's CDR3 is CATGTGGFTGELFF. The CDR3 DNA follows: TGTGCCACCGGGACAGGGGGCTTCACCGGGGAGCTGTTTTTT.

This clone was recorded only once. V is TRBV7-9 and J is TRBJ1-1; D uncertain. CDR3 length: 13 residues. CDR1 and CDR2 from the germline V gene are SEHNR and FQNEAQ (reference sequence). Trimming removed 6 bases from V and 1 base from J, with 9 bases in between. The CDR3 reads CASRGVPNTEAFF. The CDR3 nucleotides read TGTGCCAGCAGGGGAGTCCCGAACACTGAAGCTTTCTTT.

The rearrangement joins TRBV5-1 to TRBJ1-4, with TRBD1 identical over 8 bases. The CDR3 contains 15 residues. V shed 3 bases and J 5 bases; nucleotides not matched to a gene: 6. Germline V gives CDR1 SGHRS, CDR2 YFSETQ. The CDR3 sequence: CASSSRTGLNEKLFF. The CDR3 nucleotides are TGCGCCAGCAGCTCCCGGACAGGGCTAAATGAAAAACTGTTTTTT.

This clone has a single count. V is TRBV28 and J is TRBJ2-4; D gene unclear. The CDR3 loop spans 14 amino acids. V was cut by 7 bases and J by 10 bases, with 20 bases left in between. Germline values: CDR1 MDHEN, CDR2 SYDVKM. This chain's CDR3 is CASNSPGLFDIQYF. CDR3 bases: TGTGCCAGCAATTCTCCGGGTTTGTTCGATATTCAGTACTTC.

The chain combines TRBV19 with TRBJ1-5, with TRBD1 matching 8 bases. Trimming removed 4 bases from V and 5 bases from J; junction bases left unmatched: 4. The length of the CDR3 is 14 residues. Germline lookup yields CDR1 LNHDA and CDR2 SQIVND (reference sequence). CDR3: CASSRNRGDQPQHF. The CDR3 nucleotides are TGTGCCAGTAGTAGGAACAGGGGGGATCAGCCCCAGCATTTT.

CDR3 nucleotide sequence: TGTGCCAGCAACTATAGCGGGAGAAGGCGGACCCAGTACTTC. Protein: CASNYSGRRRTQYF. The genes are TRBV28 and TRBJ2-5; 9 positions agree with TRBD2. V was clipped by 7 bases and J by 7 bases; unmatched bases: 10. CDR1 and CDR2 from the germline V gene are MDHEN and SYDVKM. CDR3 length: 14 residues.

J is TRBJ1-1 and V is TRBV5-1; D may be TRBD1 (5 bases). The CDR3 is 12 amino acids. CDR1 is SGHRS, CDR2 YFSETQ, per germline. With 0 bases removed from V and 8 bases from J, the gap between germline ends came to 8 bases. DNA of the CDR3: TGCGCCAGCAGCTTGGCCTCAGGGGAAGCTTTCTTT. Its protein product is CASSLASGEAFF.

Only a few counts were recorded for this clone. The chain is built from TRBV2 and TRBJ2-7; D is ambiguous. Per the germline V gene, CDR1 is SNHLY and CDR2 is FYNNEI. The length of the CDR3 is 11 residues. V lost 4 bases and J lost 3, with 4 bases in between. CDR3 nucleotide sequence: TGTGCCAGCAGTGCAGGCTACGAGCAGTACTTC. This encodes CASSAGYEQYF.

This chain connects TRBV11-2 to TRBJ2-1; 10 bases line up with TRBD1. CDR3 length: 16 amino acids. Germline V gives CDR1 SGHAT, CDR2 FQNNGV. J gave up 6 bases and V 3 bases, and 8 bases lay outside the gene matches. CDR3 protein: CASSFTPGQGSNEQFF. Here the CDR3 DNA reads TGTGCCAGCAGCTTCACGCCGGGACAGGGGTCCAATGAGCAGTTCTTC.

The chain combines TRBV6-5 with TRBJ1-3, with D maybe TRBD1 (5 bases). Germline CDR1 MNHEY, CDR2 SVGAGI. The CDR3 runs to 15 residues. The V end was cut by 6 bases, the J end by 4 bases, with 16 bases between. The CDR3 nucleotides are TGTGCCAGCAGCCGCTCGGACAAACAAGGAAACACCATATATTTT. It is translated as CASSRSDKQGNTIYF.

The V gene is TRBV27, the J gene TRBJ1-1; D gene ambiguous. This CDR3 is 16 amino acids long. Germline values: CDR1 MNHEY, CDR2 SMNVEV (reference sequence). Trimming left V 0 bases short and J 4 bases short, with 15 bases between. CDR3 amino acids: CASSLSGGPFGTEAFF. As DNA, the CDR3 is TGTGCCAGCAGTTTATCGGGAGGCCCCTTTGGCACTGAAGCTTTCTTT.

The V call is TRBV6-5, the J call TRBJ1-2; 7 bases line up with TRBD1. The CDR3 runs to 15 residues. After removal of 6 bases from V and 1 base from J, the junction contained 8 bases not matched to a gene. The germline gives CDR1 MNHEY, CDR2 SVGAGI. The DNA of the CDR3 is TGTGCCAGCAGCCAGACAGGGAACCTTAACTATGGCTACACCTTC. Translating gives CASSQTGNLNYGYTF.

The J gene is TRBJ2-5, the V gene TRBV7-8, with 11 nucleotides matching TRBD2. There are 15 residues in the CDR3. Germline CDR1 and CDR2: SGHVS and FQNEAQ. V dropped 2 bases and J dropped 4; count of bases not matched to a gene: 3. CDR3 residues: CASSLSGTSGETQYF. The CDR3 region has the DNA TGTGCCAGCAGCTTATCCGGGACTAGCGGAGAGACCCAGTACTTC.

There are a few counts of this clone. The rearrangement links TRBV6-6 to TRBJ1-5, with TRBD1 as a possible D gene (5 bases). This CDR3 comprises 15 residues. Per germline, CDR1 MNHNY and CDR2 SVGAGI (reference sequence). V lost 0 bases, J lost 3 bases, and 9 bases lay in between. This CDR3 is CASSYSKGVNQPQHF. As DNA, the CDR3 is TGTGCCAGCAGTTACTCGAAAGGGGTCAATCAGCCCCAGCATTTT.

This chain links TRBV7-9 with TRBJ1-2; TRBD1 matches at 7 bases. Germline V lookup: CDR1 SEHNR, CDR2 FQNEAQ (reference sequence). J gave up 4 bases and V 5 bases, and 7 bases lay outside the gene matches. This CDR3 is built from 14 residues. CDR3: CASSKTSGGYGYTF. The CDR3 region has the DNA TGTGCCAGCAGCAAAACTTCAGGGGGCTATGGCTACACCTTC.

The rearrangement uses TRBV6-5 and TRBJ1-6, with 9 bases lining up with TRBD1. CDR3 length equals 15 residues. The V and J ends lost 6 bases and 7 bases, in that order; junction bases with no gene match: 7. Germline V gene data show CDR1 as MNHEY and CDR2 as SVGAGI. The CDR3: CASRLGQGRNSPLHF. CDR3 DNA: TGTGCCAGCAGGCTGGGACAGGGTCGAAATTCACCCCTCCACTTT.

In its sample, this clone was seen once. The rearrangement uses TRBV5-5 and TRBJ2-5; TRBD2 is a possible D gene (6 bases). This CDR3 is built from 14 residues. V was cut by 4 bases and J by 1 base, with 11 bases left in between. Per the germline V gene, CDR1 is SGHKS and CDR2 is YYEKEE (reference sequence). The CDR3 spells CASSPGSFQETQYF. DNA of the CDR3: TGTGCCAGCAGCCCCGGGAGCTTCCAAGAGACCCAGTACTTC.